This section outlines one T cell receptor beta chain sequence together with its context. This table comes from immunoSEQ multiplex PCR, and its TCRdb copy is limited to in-frame clones, with some not included. Among under 200,000 clones, around 93% were seen once, and the ten largest hold 7.5% to 9.5%. The source of the sample is a study of T cell responses to AZD1222 COVID-19 vaccine. Study-level information: Samples with a second dose at about 4 or about 12 weeks were pooled together.

CDR1 is SGHDT, CDR2 YYEEEE, per germline. CDR3 size: 13 residues. V was shortened by 2 bases and J by 1 base, with 7 bases between the two germline ends. The rearrangement joins TRBV5-6 to TRBJ2-7; no firm D call. This receptor was taken from an adult in good health. The specimen was peripheral blood, collected on day 0 of AZD1222 vaccination. The DNA for the CDR3 is TGTGCCAGCAGCTTAATTTCGTCCTACGAGCAGTACTTC. Translating gives CASSLISSYEQYF.